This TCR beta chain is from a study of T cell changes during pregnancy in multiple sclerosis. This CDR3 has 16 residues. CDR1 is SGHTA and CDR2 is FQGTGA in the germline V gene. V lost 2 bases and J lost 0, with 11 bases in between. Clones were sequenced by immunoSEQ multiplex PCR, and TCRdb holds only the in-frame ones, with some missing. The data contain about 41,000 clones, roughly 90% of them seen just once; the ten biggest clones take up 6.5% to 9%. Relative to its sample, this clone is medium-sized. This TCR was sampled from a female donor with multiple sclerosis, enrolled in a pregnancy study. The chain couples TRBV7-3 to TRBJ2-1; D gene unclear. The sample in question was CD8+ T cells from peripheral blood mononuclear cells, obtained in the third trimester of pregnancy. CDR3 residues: CASSLSLLSSYNEQFF. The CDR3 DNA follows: TGTGCCAGCAGCTTATCTCTACTAAGCTCCTACAATGAGCAGTTCTTC.